Listed below are T cell receptor beta chains from one sample, sequenced in a study of blood T cell repertoires in COVID-19. Assay: immunoSEQ multiplex PCR; the TCRdb copy retains only in-frame clones and omits some. The sample consists of 120,000 to 150,000 clones, 70% to 85% of them appearing once. The source material was peripheral blood. The receptors shown here come from a human donor in a cohort sampled during active COVID-19. CDR3s include the opening cysteine and the closing phenylalanine or tryptophan. D genes are given only for firm matches. For some rows the clone size is stated as once, few or many, or as a class when expanded; others skip it.

abundance	j_gene	d_gene	v_gene	CDR3nt	CDR3aa
.	TRBJ1-4	TRBD1	TRBV7-6	TGTGCCAGCAGCTTTTACGACAGGGGGAATGAAAAACTGTTTTTT	CASSFYDRGNEKLFF
.	TRBJ1-2	TRBD1	TRBV7-8	TGTGCCAGCAGCTTCCCGGGACAGGGAAACCTTAACTATGGCTACACCTTC	CASSFPGQGNLNYGYTF
.	TRBJ1-6	.	TRBV5-1	TGCGCCAGCAGCTTGGCTGAGACAGGCCATCGTAATTCACCCCTCCACTTT	CASSLAETGHRNSPLHF
.	TRBJ2-7	.	TRBV18	TGTGCCAGCTCACCATCGGGATTATACGAGCAGTACTTC	CASSPSGLYEQYF
once	TRBJ2-5	.	TRBV14	TGTGCCAGCAGCCAAGCGCCACTACAACAAGAGACCCAGTACTTC	CASSQAPLQQETQYF
.	TRBJ1-1	TRBD1	TRBV5-6	TGTGCCAGCAGCTTCCGGACAGGGGCTATGAACACTGAAGCTTTCTTT	CASSFRTGAMNTEAFF
.	TRBJ1-3	.	TRBV1	TGCACCAGCAGCCCCCTCGGTGGAAACACCATATATTTT	CTSSPLGGNTIYF
.	TRBJ2-2	TRBD1	TRBV13	TGTGCCAGCAGCATCCAGGGGGCAGACACCGGGGAGCTGTTTTTT	CASSIQGADTGELFF
.	TRBJ2-1	.	TRBV27	TGTGCCAGCAGCTCCACTATTACGGGGAAGTTCTTC	CASSSTITGKFF
.	TRBJ2-3	.	TRBV4-1	TGCGCCAGCAGCCAAGGACAGTTGAATACGCAGTATTTT	CASSQGQLNTQYF
.	TRBJ1-2	.	TRBV30	TGTGCCTGTTCGACAGGCGGCGGCTACACCTTC	CACSTGGGYTF
.	TRBJ2-5	.	TRBV7-9	TGTGCCAGCAGCCCGCAACTCCAAGAGACCCAGTACTTC	CASSPQLQETQYF
.	TRBJ2-7	TRBD1	TRBV15	TGTGCCACCAGCAGATCGAACAGGGGCGGGTACGAGCAGTACTTC	CATSRSNRGGYEQYF
once	TRBJ2-3	.	TRBV24-1	TGTGCCACCAGTGATTTCAGTACGCAGTATTTT	CATSDFSTQYF
once	TRBJ1-1	.	TRBV6-2/TRBV6-3	TGTGCCAGCAGCCCCGAGCCAGGCGCTAACACTGAAGCTTTCTTT	CASSPEPGANTEAFF
.	TRBJ2-1	TRBD2	TRBV25-1	TGTGCCAGCAGTGAGACGTCGGGGGGGTCCTACAATGAGCAGTTCTTC	CASSETSGGSYNEQFF
.	TRBJ1-6	.	TRBV4-1	TGCGCCAGCAGCCAAGGAAATCCGGCGGAGCTTGGGTCACCCCTCCACTTT	CASSQGNPAELGSPLHF
.	TRBJ1-4	.	TRBV10-3	TGTGCCACGAGAGCGTTTCAGGAAAAACTGTTTTTT	CATRAFQEKLFF
.	TRBJ2-5	TRBD2	TRBV5-1	TGCGCCAGCAGCTTGGTTAGCGGGGGGCCTCAAGAGACCCAGTACTTC	CASSLVSGGPQETQYF
.	TRBJ1-1	TRBD1	TRBV7-9	TGTGCCAGCAGCTACACCGGGACAGGGGGCATGGCCACTGAAGCTTTCTTT	CASSYTGTGGMATEAFF
.	TRBJ2-3	TRBD2	TRBV5-1	TGCGCCAGCTCCGGGACTAGCGGAAAAGATACGCAGTATTTT	CASSGTSGKDTQYF
.	TRBJ2-6	.	TRBV10-3	TGTGCCATCAGTGAGACAGGTACTGGGGCCAACGTCCTGACTTTC	CAISETGTGANVLTF
.	TRBJ2-5	TRBD2	TRBV28	TGTGCCAGCAGTTTACGGGGGGGTAGGGAGACCCAGTACTTC	CASSLRGGRETQYF
.	TRBJ2-2	TRBD1	TRBV4-2	TGTGCCAGCAGCCAAAAAAGGGGGCAAGTGGGGGAGCTGTTTTTT	CASSQKRGQVGELFF
.	TRBJ1-2	TRBD1	TRBV5-4	TGTGCCAGCAGCCCGCAGGACAGGGATAACTATGGCTACACCTTC	CASSPQDRDNYGYTF
.	TRBJ2-3	TRBD2	TRBV9	TGTGCCAGCAGCTTCTCGACTAGCCCCCCGGATACGCAGTATTTT	CASSFSTSPPDTQYF
few	TRBJ2-2	TRBD2	TRBV5-1	TGCGCCAGCAAAGGGACTAGCGGCACCGGGGAGCTGTTTTTT	CASKGTSGTGELFF
.	TRBJ1-2	TRBD1	TRBV5-5	TGTGCCAGCAGCTTGGCAGGGGGCAAGAACTATGGCTACACCTTC	CASSLAGGKNYGYTF
.	TRBJ2-3	TRBD2	TRBV6-2/TRBV6-3	TGTGCCAGCAGTTCGGGGACTAGCGAGACAGATACGCAGTATTTT	CASSSGTSETDTQYF
.	TRBJ2-3	.	TRBV12-3/TRBV12-4	TGTGCCAGCAGTTTCTCAGATACGCAGTATTTT	CASSFSDTQYF
few	TRBJ1-1	.	TRBV19	TGTGCCAGTAGTTCCGCGGGGAACACTGAAGCTTTCTTT	CASSSAGNTEAFF
.	TRBJ1-5	.	TRBV2	TGTGCCAGCAGTGTCCGGTCTCATAGCAATCAGCCCCAGCATTTT	CASSVRSHSNQPQHF
few	TRBJ1-6	.	TRBV2	TGTGCCAGCAATCCGAGGGGACAAAATTCACCCCTCCACTTT	CASNPRGQNSPLHF
.	TRBJ2-1	.	TRBV12-5	TGTGCTAGTGGTCTCCCCACGGTGGATGAGCAGTTCTTC	CASGLPTVDEQFF
.	TRBJ2-1	.	TRBV24-1	TGTGCCACCAGTGATTTCCCACAAAGCTCCTACAATGAGCAGTTCTTC	CATSDFPQSSYNEQFF